This T cell receptor beta chain was sequenced during a study of T cell responses to AZD1222 COVID-19 vaccine. Of note for this clone: Antigen: not known.

Produced via immunoSEQ multiplex PCR; TCRdb's table is partial and in-frame only. Of under 150,000 clones listed, 88% are singletons. V was clipped by 0 bases and J by 6 bases, with 5 bases between them. CDR3 size: 12 residues. CDR1 is MNHEY and CDR2 is SMNVEV in the germline V gene (reference sequence). Study results and caveats: Reports indicate that nearly half of spike-specific TCRs are directed at unmutated variant regions. Most donors were white British, females outnumbered males, and clonal diversity was possibly underestimated. Dominant at 160-218 and 743-854, vaccine-associated CD4 TCRs also spanned spike. Repertoires in all cases were sampled only once the peak T cell response had passed.

Source: peripheral blood, taken on day 0 of AZD1222 vaccination. This receptor was taken from an adult in good health. The chain links TRBV27 to TRBJ1-2, with D unresolved. Written as DNA, the CDR3 is TGTGCCAGCAGTTTATCCGGGGATGGCTACACCTTC. Its translation is CASSLSGDGYTF.